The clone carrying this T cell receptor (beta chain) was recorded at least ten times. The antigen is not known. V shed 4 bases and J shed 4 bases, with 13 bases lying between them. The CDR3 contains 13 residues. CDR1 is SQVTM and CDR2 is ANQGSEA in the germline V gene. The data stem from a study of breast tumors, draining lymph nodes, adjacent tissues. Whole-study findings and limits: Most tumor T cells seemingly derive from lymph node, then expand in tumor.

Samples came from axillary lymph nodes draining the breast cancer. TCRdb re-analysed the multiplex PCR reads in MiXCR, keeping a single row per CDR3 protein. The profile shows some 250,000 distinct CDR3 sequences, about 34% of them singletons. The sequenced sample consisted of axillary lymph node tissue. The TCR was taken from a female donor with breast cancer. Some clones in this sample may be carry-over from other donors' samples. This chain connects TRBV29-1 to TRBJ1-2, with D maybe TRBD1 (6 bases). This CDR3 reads CSVVEGDFYGYTF. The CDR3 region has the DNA TGCAGCGTTGTCGAGGGGGATTTCTATGGCTACACCTTC.